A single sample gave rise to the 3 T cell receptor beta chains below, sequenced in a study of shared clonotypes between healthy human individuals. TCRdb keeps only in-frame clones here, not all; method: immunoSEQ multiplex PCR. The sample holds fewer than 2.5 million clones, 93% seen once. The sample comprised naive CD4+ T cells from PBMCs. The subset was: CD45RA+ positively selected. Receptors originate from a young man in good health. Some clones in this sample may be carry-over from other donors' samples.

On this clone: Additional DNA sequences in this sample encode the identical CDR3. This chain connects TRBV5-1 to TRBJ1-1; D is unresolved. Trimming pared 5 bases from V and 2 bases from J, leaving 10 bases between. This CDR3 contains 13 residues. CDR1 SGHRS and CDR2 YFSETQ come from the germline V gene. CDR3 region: CASSLDPNTEAFF. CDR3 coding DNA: TGCGCCAGCAGTCTGGATCCTAACACTGAAGCTTTCTTT.

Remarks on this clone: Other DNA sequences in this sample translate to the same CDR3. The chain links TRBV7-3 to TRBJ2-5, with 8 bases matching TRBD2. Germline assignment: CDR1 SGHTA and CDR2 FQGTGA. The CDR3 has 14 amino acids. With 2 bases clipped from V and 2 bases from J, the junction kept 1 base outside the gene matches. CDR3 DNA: TGTGCCAGCAGCTTACTAGCGGGTCAAGAGACCCAGTACTTC. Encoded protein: CASSLLAGQETQYF.

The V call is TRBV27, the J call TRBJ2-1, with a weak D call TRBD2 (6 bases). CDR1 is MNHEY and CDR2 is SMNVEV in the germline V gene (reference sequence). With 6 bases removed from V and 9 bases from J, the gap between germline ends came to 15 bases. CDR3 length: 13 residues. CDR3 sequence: CASSTGSGGEQFF. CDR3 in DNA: TGTGCCAGCAGCACCGGCTCCGGGGGTGAGCAGTTCTTC.